The clone carrying this TCR beta chain has just a few counts. Generated by immunoSEQ multiplex PCR, the TCRdb table keeps only in-frame clones and is missing some. The repertoire consists of tens of thousands of clones, with roughly 90% occurring once and the leading ten covering roughly 2.7%. Per germline, CDR1 KGHSH and CDR2 LQKENI. The V and J ends lost 6 bases and 8 bases respectively, with 10 bases between them. The CDR3 totals 11 residues. This specimen comes from a study of lymphopenia after photon versus proton radiotherapy. The chain is built from TRBV18 and TRBJ1-1; D may be TRBD1 (5 bases). The source of this sequence is a woman aged 70-85 years with pancreatic cancer. The sequencing used peripheral blood, collected from a patient treated with photon-based radiotherapy. CDR3 in amino acids: CASSRGREAFF. CDR3 nucleotides: TGTGCCAGCTCCCGGGGGAGGGAAGCTTTCTTT. Using reference TRBV18 and TRBJ1-1 for the parts outside the CDR3, the full variable domain is NAGVMQNPRHLVRRRGQEARLRCSPMKGHSHVYWYRQLPEEGLKFMVYLQKENIIDESGMPKERFSAEFPKEGPSILRIQQVVRGDSAAYFCASSRGREAFFGQGTRLTVV.